These T cell receptor beta chains were read from a single sample in a study of cytomegalovirus exposure and HLA in healthy donors. Some clones are missing from TCRdb's copy, which holds only in-frame ones; the method was immunoSEQ multiplex PCR. Found here are some 150,000 clones, approximately 80% of them singletons; the top ten hold 1.1% to 1.5%. The sample was PBMCs. Every receptor here comes from a woman in her forties in good health and CMV-seronegative. CDR3s include the opening cysteine and the closing phenylalanine or tryptophan. D genes are given only for firm matches. Some rows have no size entry. The others give once, few or many, or a class for an expanded clone.

- TRBJ2-2 TRBV29-1 - CSANRDKNTGELFF TGCAGCGCCAACCGGGACAAGAACACCGGGGAGCTGTTTTTT
- TRBJ1-2 TRBV5-1 - CASSLGQNYGYTF TGCGCCAGCAGCTTGGGACAGAACTATGGCTACACCTTC
- TRBJ2-7 TRBV11-2 TRBD1 CASSSGTGAHEQYF TGTGCCAGCAGCTCGGGGACAGGGGCCCACGAGCAGTACTTC
- TRBJ2-7 TRBV6-6 TRBD1 CASSGDSLSSYEQYF TGTGCCAGCAGTGGGGACAGCCTAAGCTCCTACGAGCAGTACTTC
- TRBJ2-2 TRBV9 - CASSDGVPIKPGELFF TGTGCCAGCAGCGACGGGGTGCCTATAAAACCCGGGGAGCTGTTTTTT
- TRBJ1-5 TRBV18 TRBD1 CASSTSLDRAQHF TGTGCCAGCTCAACCAGTTTAGACAGGGCTCAGCATTTT
once TRBJ2-7 TRBV10-3 - CAITRTADAYEQYF TGTGCCATCACCCGGACAGCCGACGCCTACGAGCAGTACTTC
once TRBJ1-1 TRBV4-1 - CASSPQQGLGTEAFF TGCGCCAGCAGCCCCCAACAGGGTTTGGGCACTGAAGCTTTCTTT
- TRBJ2-7 TRBV19 - CASSIRGGIASYEQYF TGTGCCAGTAGTATTAGGGGGGGTATCGCTTCCTACGAGCAGTACTTC
- TRBJ2-7 TRBV5-1 - CASTTMERKEQYF TGCGCCAGCACCACTATGGAGCGGAAAGAGCAGTACTTC
- TRBJ1-2 TRBV11-2 TRBD1 CASSPGQGNGYTF TGTGCCAGCAGCCCGGGACAGGGGAATGGCTACACCTTC
once TRBJ2-7 TRBV6-5 TRBD1 CASSRDRAKQYF TGTGCCAGCAGTAGGGACAGGGCAAAGCAGTACTTC
- TRBJ2-7 TRBV2 - CASSEQGSREQYF TGTGCCAGCAGTGAACAGGGGTCTAGGGAGCAGTACTTC
- TRBJ1-1 TRBV7-9 - CASSSLGNTEAFF TGTGCCAGCAGCTCCCTCGGGAACACTGAAGCTTTCTTT
- TRBJ1-1 TRBV5-1 - CASSLAQGYVTEAFF TGCGCCAGCAGCTTGGCCCAGGGGTACGTCACTGAAGCTTTCTTT
few TRBJ2-3 TRBV11-2 - CASSLEPSDTDTQYF TGTGCCAGCAGCTTAGAACCCAGTGATACAGATACGCAGTATTTT
- TRBJ2-2 TRBV2 TRBD1 CASASGGAGTGELFF TGTGCCAGTGCCTCAGGGGGCGCGGGCACCGGGGAGCTGTTTTTT
- TRBJ2-5 TRBV27 - CASSRLSAQETQYF TGTGCCAGCAGTCGCCTCTCAGCGCAAGAGACCCAGTACTTC
- TRBJ1-2 TRBV14 - CASSQGTPNGYTF TGTGCCAGCAGCCAGGGGACACCCAATGGCTACACCTTC
- TRBJ1-3 TRBV10-3 - CAISDGLTGNTIYF TGTGCCATCAGTGATGGACTAACTGGAAACACCATATATTTT
few TRBJ1-4 TRBV2 TRBD1 CARARDRNEKLFF TGTGCCAGGGCCCGGGACAGAAATGAAAAACTGTTTTTT
- TRBJ2-5 TRBV15 - CATSRVTGPNQETQYF TGTGCCACCAGTAGGGTAACAGGGCCTAACCAAGAGACCCAGTACTTC
- TRBJ1-1 TRBV5-1 TRBD1 CASSSLKTGALNTEAFF TGCGCCAGCAGCTCACTAAAGACAGGGGCACTAAACACTGAAGCTTTCTTT
- TRBJ1-1 TRBV2 TRBD1 CASMGRGRTEAFF TGTGCCAGCATGGGCAGGGGGCGAACTGAAGCTTTCTTT
few TRBJ1-2 TRBV28 - CASTSEGDGYTF TGTGCCAGCACCTCTGAGGGAGATGGCTACACCTTC
once TRBJ2-2 TRBV2 - CASSRTGTNTGELFF TGTGCCAGCAGCCGGACCGGGACAAACACCGGGGAGCTGTTTTTT
few TRBJ2-7 TRBV27 - CASSRNYYEQYF TGTGCCAGCAGTCGGAACTACTACGAGCAGTACTTC
- TRBJ2-1 TRBV30 TRBD2 CAWRPAGTYNEQFF TGTGCCTGGAGGCCAGCGGGGACTTACAATGAGCAGTTCTTC
- TRBJ1-2 TRBV25-1 - CASSPRGGVGPYGYTF TGTGCCAGCAGCCCACGGGGGGGCGTGGGACCCTATGGCTACACCTTC
many TRBJ2-7 TRBV6-1 - CASSETPGVQYEQYF TGTGCCAGCAGTGAAACACCAGGGGTCCAGTACGAGCAGTACTTC